The T cell receptor (beta chain) described here comes from a study of T-cell reconstitution after alpha-beta-depleted transplantation in children. This clonotype showed up many times. The authors prepared the TCRbeta library with unique molecular identifiers. TCRdb used MiXCR to reprocess the PCR reads, holding one entry per CDR3 protein. The repertoire holds approximately 590,000 distinct CDR3 sequences, with roughly a tenth as singletons. Sequences were derived from PBMCs from the stem cell graft donor, sampled from the stem cell graft. The clonotype originates from a human donor who donated a stem cell graft to a child with acute myeloid leukemia.

CDR3 sequence: CATSDSSGRGYNEQFF. CDR3 coding DNA: TGTGCCACCAGTGACTCTAGCGGGAGGGGATACAATGAGCAGTTCTTC. This rearrangement joins TRBV24-1 to TRBJ2-1; 12 nucleotides match TRBD2. The CDR3 spans 16 residues. Germline-derived CDR1 and CDR2 are KGHDR and SFDVKD. Trimming cost V 4 bases and J 4 bases; bases outside gene matches: 4.